The 5 T cell receptor beta chains presented below share a single source sample, sequenced in a study of regulatory T cells in long-lasting Graves disease. Building of the TCR beta libraries involved iRepertoire HTBI primers and Arm-PCR of CDR3 regions. MiXCR, run by TCRdb on the multiplex PCR reads, gives a single entry per CDR3 protein. The sample records hundreds of thousands of distinct CDR3 sequences, roughly 21% being singletons. Time point in this sample: persistent/refractory GD, antithyroid drugs over 5 years with positive TRAb. Scientists built the TCR library using RNA that was extracted from PBMCs. This specimen was peripheral blood mononuclear cells (PBMCs), taken when the disease was refractory, from a patient treated with antithyroid drugs. The receptors shown here come from a female donor with Graves disease.

This chain connects TRBV19 to TRBJ1-4; no clear D gene. Germline V gene data show CDR1 as LNHDA and CDR2 as SQIVND (reference sequence). The V end lost 5 bases, the J end lost 4 bases, and 8 bases lay between the germline ends. The CDR3 runs to 13 residues. The CDR3 region has the DNA TGTGCCAGTAGTTTGGGCAGTAATGAAAAACTGTTTTTT. The encoded protein is CASSLGSNEKLFF.

The chain joins TRBV25-1 to TRBJ2-7; a possible D gene is TRBD1 (6 bases). The germline CDR1 and CDR2 sequences are MGHDK and SYGVNS. The V and J ends lost 1 base and 5 bases respectively, with 15 bases between them. The CDR3 loop spans 15 amino acids. In nucleotides, the CDR3 is TGTGCCAGCAGTGAATCGGGGTCAGGGGTCGACGAGCAGTACTTC. This sequence encodes CASSESGSGVDEQYF.

This clonotype turned up a few times. The rearrangement uses TRBV15 and TRBJ2-3, with TRBD2 identical over 14 bases. The CDR3 is made up of 15 amino acids. With V trimmed by 3 bases and J by 7 bases, 3 bases remained unmatched. Germline CDR1 and CDR2: LNHNV and YYDKDF (reference sequence). The CDR3 sequence is CATSRGLAGANTQYF. The DNA of the CDR3 is TGTGCCACCAGCAGGGGACTAGCGGGAGCGAATACGCAGTATTTT.

The genes are TRBV7-6 and TRBJ1-4; D gene ambiguous. CDR1 is SGHVS and CDR2 is FNYEAQ in the germline V gene. Deletions cut 3 bases from V and 3 bases from J, with 8 bases between. The CDR3 runs to 14 residues. CDR3 DNA: TGTGCCAGCAGCTTGGGCACCTCTAATGAAAAACTGTTTTTT. Its translation: CASSLGTSNEKLFF.

This clonotype has ten or more counts. The V gene is TRBV27, the J gene TRBJ1-1, with a possible D match to TRBD1 (5 bases). V lost 10 bases and J lost 0, with 21 bases in between. The CDR3 spans 16 residues. Germline V CDR1 and CDR2: MNHEY, SMNVEV (reference sequence). The CDR3 loop is CATGRRGRAMNTEAFF. The CDR3 DNA sequence: TGTGCCACGGGACGGAGGGGAAGGGCGATGAACACTGAAGCTTTCTTT.